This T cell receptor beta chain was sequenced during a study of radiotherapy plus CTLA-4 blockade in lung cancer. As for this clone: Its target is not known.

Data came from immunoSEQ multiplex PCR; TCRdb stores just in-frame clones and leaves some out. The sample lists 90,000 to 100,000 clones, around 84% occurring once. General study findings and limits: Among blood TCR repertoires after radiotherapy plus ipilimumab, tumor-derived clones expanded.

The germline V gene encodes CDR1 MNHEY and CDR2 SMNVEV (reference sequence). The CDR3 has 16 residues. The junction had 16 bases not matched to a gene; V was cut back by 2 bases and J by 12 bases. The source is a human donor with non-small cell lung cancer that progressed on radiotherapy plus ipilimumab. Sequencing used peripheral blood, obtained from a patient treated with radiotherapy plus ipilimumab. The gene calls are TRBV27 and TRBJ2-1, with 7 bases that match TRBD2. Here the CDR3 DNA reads TGTGCCAGCAGTTTACTGGCGGGAGTAGGCCGGCGGGGGCAGTTCTTC. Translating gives CASSLLAGVGRRGQFF.